Below are 3 T cell receptor beta chains sequenced from a single sample in a study of blood T cell repertoires in COVID-19. Measured with immunoSEQ multiplex PCR; TCRdb has only the in-frame clones, and not every one. Of 110,000 to 150,000 clones listed, about four fifths are singletons. Material: peripheral blood. Receptors were obtained from a man aged 65 to 85 who had recovered from COVID-19.

The chain is built from TRBV13 and TRBJ2-1, with D possibly being TRBD2 (6 bases). The CDR3 has 15 amino acids. Deletions cut 2 bases from V and 8 bases from J, with 16 bases between. CDR1 is PRHDT and CDR2 is FYEKMQ in the germline V gene (reference sequence). CDR3 sequence: CASSLRRGKEHEQFF. CDR3 coding DNA: TGTGCCAGCAGCTTAAGGCGGGGAAAGGAGCATGAGCAGTTCTTC.

This clone was seen a few times. The gene calls are TRBV6-4 and TRBJ2-2, with TRBD2 matching 7 bases. CDR3 length equals 16 residues. The V segment lost 6 bases and the J segment 2 bases; nucleotides outside the gene matches: 9. CDR1 MRHNA and CDR2 SNTAGT come from the germline V gene. CDR3 DNA: TGTGCCAGCAGCCGATATTCTAGCGGCAACACCGGGGAGCTGTTTTTT. Translated, it gives CASSRYSSGNTGELFF.

The chain has TRBV7-2 and TRBJ2-7; D not certain. Trimming left V 5 bases short and J 8 bases short, with 22 bases between. The CDR3 covers 15 residues. In germline, CDR1 is SGHTA, CDR2 FQGNSA. In DNA, the CDR3 is TGTGCCAGCAGCCCAGGAAACTCTTTTCTACCACAGCAGTACTTC. Its translation: CASSPGNSFLPQQYF.